These 27 T cell receptor beta chains share one sample of origin, sequenced in a study of OX40 agonist ivuxolimab in advanced cancers. Only in-frame clones appear in the TCRdb table, and some are missing; sequencing was by immunoSEQ multiplex PCR. The sample contains just over 15,000 clones, 50% to 75% of which appear only once. This sample comprised CD4+ or CD8+ T cells sorted from blood, obtained in a trial of the OX40 agonist ivuxolimab. The receptors shown here come from an adult with an advanced solid tumor such as melanoma, head and neck, liver or kidney cancer.

This clone was seen a handful of times. The rearrangement uses TRBV28 and TRBJ1-6; the D is unclear. The CDR3 contains 13 residues. V lost 2 bases, J lost 4 bases, and 3 bases lay in between. Looked up from germline, CDR1 is MDHEN and CDR2 is SYDVKM. The DNA of the CDR3 is TGTGCCAGCAGTTTAGGGTATAATTCACCCCTCCACTTT. The encoded protein is CASSLGYNSPLHF.

The V gene is TRBV5-4, the J gene TRBJ2-7; 7 bases align to TRBD1. Germline V gene data show CDR1 as SGHNT and CDR2 as YYREEE (reference sequence). This CDR3 has 14 residues. J was trimmed by 1 base and V by 4 bases; bases with no gene match: 5. CDR3 region: CASSPGQPSYEQYF. The CDR3 DNA follows: TGTGCCAGCAGCCCGGGACAGCCGTCCTACGAGCAGTACTTC.

This clone rates as large. The chain couples TRBV7-2 to TRBJ2-1; perhaps TRBD1 as D (5 bases). In germline, CDR1 is SGHTA, CDR2 FQGNSA. This CDR3 comprises 9 residues. The V gene lost 8 bases and the J gene lost 12 bases, with 8 bases spanning the gap. CDR3 residues: CASSQGQFF. The CDR3, as DNA: TGTGCCAGCTCCCAGGGGCAGTTCTTC.

This clone is labeled medium-sized. The chain is built from TRBV6-5 and TRBJ2-7; 7 bases are a match to TRBD2. CDR1 and CDR2 from the germline V gene are MNHEY and SVGAGI. The CDR3 contains 15 residues. V lost 2 bases and J lost 5; bases outside the gene matches: 9. CDR3 in amino acids: CASSYTGLSLDEQYF. CDR3 nucleotide sequence: TGTGCCAGCAGTTACACGGGACTATCCCTCGACGAGCAGTACTTC.

The V gene is TRBV15, the J gene TRBJ2-7, with D unresolved. Trimming took off 3 bases at V and 6 bases at J, with 12 bases between the two ends. Germline CDR1 LNHNV, CDR2 YYDKDF (reference sequence). The CDR3 extends over 13 amino acids. CDR3 nucleotide sequence: TGTGCCACCAGCAGGAGCCGTATAACCGAGCAGTACTTC. It yields the protein CATSRSRITEQYF.

The chain is built from TRBV5-4 and TRBJ2-7; D possibly matches TRBD1 or TRBD2 (6 bases each). From germline, CDR1 is SGHNT and CDR2 YYREEE (reference sequence). The CDR3 contains 14 residues. V lost 5 bases and J lost 5, with 17 bases in between. The CDR3 loop reads CASRDGGFGDEQYF. For the CDR3, the DNA is TGTGCCAGCAGGGACGGGGGCTTCGGGGACGAGCAGTACTTC.

The V and J genes are TRBV7-6 and TRBJ1-3; D might be TRBD1 (6 bases). The CDR3 extends over 19 amino acids. Trimming stripped 5 bases from V and 2 bases from J, with 25 bases between. CDR1 is SGHVS, CDR2 FNYEAQ, per germline. In DNA, the CDR3 is TGTGCCAGCAGCCCTCGTCCCGGGACATTATCAGGACCTGGAAACACCATATATTTT. Encoded protein: CASSPRPGTLSGPGNTIYF.

The chain combines TRBV4-1 with TRBJ2-7; D tentatively reads TRBD1 or TRBD2 (6 bases each). The CDR3 has 14 amino acids. The V end lost 0 bases, the J end lost 2 bases, and 8 bases lay between the germline ends. Germline V lookup: CDR1 MGHRA, CDR2 YSYEKL. The CDR3 sequence is CASSQEEGAYEQYF. In DNA, the CDR3 is TGCGCCAGCAGCCAAGAGGAGGGGGCCTACGAGCAGTACTTC.

The J gene is TRBJ2-1, the V gene TRBV7-9; D call uncertain. Looked up from germline, CDR1 is SEHNR and CDR2 is FQNEAQ (reference sequence). The CDR3 totals 13 residues. The V gene lost 1 base and the J gene lost 7 bases, with 8 bases spanning the gap. This CDR3 reads CASSLEGRNEQFF. The CDR3 DNA reads TGTGCCAGCAGCTTAGAGGGCAGGAATGAGCAGTTCTTC. The entire variable domain, with the rest obtained from reference TRBV7-9 and TRBJ2-1, is as follows: DTGVSQNPRHKITKRGQNVTFRCDPISEHNRLYWYRQTLGQGPEFLTYFQNEAQLEKSRLLSDRFSAERPKGSFSTLEIQRTEQGDSAMYLCASSLEGRNEQFFGPGTRLTVL.

V gene TRBV4-1 combines with J gene TRBJ2-1; 7 nucleotides agree with TRBD2. Germline CDR1 reads MGHRA; CDR2 reads YSYEKL. V was clipped by 0 bases and J by 3 bases; unmatched bases: 5. CDR3 length: 16 amino acids. The CDR3 nucleotides are TGCGCCAGCAGCCAAGAGGGCGGGAGCCACTACAATGAGCAGTTCTTC. It specifies CASSQEGGSHYNEQFF.

This clone has just a few counts. The chain couples TRBV7-9 to TRBJ1-2; no firm D call. The germline gives CDR1 SEHNR, CDR2 FQNEAQ (reference sequence). V was trimmed by 5 bases and J by 8 bases, leaving 9 bases between them. CDR3 length equals 11 residues. The CDR3 sequence is CASSQLGGYTF. Here the CDR3 DNA reads TGTGCCAGCAGCCAGCTGGGAGGCTACACCTTC.

This rearrangement joins TRBV5-6 to TRBJ2-7; D remains ambiguous. Trimming took off 4 bases at V and 4 bases at J, with 6 bases between the two ends. CDR1 and CDR2 from the germline V gene are SGHDT and YYEEEE. The CDR3 is 11 amino acids. CDR3: CASSGGYEQYF. CDR3 DNA: TGTGCCAGCAGCGGTGGTTACGAGCAGTACTTC.

This chain connects TRBV11-2 to TRBJ2-2; TRBD1 matches 11 bases. The length of the CDR3 is 17 residues. Germline V gene lookup returns CDR1 SGHAT and CDR2 FQNNGV. V was clipped by 4 bases and J by 5 bases; unmatched bases: 9. Written as DNA, the CDR3 is TGTGCCAGCAGCTCTGGACAGGGGGCGCCGGGGACCGGGGAGCTGTTTTTT. Its protein product is CASSSGQGAPGTGELFF.

This rearrangement joins TRBV7-6 to TRBJ1-4; the D is unclear. The germline V and J ends were trimmed by 5 bases and 2 bases, with 12 bases remaining between them. CDR3 length: 15 residues. Germline V gene lookup returns CDR1 SGHVS and CDR2 FNYEAQ. CDR3 in DNA: TGTGCCAGCAGCACCCCGGGGAGTACTAATGAAAAACTGTTTTTT. Protein sequence: CASSTPGSTNEKLFF.

The chain employs TRBV30 and TRBJ1-2, with a weak D call TRBD1 (6 bases). V was pared by 4 bases and J by 3 bases, with 9 bases between. The germline CDR1 and CDR2 sequences are GTSNPN and SVGIG (reference sequence). CDR3 size: 12 residues. Here the CDR3 DNA reads TGTGCCTGGATACAGGGTTACTATGGCTACACCTTC. It specifies CAWIQGYYGYTF.

This clone was observed a few times. The chain combines TRBV10-3 with TRBJ2-6, with 7 bases lining up with TRBD1. The CDR3 spans 14 residues. The V gene's germline CDR1 is ENHRY and CDR2 SYGVKD. Germline trimming cut 6 bases from V and 2 bases from J; bases unmatched to any gene: 1. The CDR3 sequence is CAIRDRAGANVLTF. The CDR3 nucleotides are TGTGCCATCAGAGACAGGGCTGGGGCCAACGTCCTGACTTTC.

This clone turned up a few times. The chain recombines TRBV29-1 with TRBJ1-2, with no clear D. Germline V gene data show CDR1 as SQVTM and CDR2 as ANQGSEA. This CDR3 region has 12 residues. The ends were cut back, 0 bases at V and 5 bases at J, with 7 bases in the middle. This CDR3 is CSVEDSLYGYTF. The CDR3 region has the DNA TGCAGCGTTGAAGACAGCCTTTATGGCTACACCTTC.

The J gene is TRBJ2-7, the V gene TRBV4-3, with 9 nucleotides matching TRBD2. The ends lost 0 bases at V and 4 bases at J; junction bases unmatched: 7. The CDR3 totals 16 residues. The germline CDR1 and CDR2 sequences are LGHNA and YSLEER. DNA of the CDR3: TGCGCCAGCAGCCAAGATCTAAGCGGGGGGTGGTACGAGCAGTACTTC. As protein: CASSQDLSGGWYEQYF.

This clone was seen a handful of times. The chain links TRBV11-2 to TRBJ2-1, with TRBD2 matching 9 bases. Trimming took 5 bases from V and 3 from J; bases not matched to a gene: 8. CDR3 length equals 16 residues. Germline assignment: CDR1 SGHAT and CDR2 FQNNGV. In DNA form, the CDR3 reads TGTGCCAGCAGCCGAGGCCGCGGGGGGGACTACAATGAGCAGTTCTTC. Amino acid sequence: CASSRGRGGDYNEQFF.

The V gene is TRBV11-2, the J gene TRBJ2-5, with a tentative D call TRBD1 (5 bases). Germline V gene lookup returns CDR1 SGHAT and CDR2 FQNNGV. Trimming stripped 5 bases from V and 2 bases from J, with 9 bases between. This CDR3 has 13 residues. The CDR3 DNA reads TGTGCCAGCAGCCGACAGACTCAAGAGACCCAGTACTTC. The encoded protein is CASSRQTQETQYF.

This clone was recorded once. The rearrangement joins TRBV4-2 to TRBJ1-1, with TRBD1 matching over 8 bases. V lost 3 bases to trimming and J lost 11 bases; unmatched junction nucleotides: 5. The CDR3 has 12 amino acids. CDR1 LGHNA and CDR2 YNFKEQ come from the germline V gene. CDR3 sequence (DNA): TGTGCCAGCAGCCAGAACCGGGACAGGGCTTTCTTT. Encoded protein: CASSQNRDRAFF.

The genes are TRBV7-6 and TRBJ2-3; D is unresolved. Between the trimmed V and J ends, which lost 4 bases and 2 bases, there was a span of 7 bases. CDR1 SGHVS and CDR2 FNYEAQ come from the germline V gene. The CDR3 length is 13 residues. The CDR3 here is CASSSQFTDTQYF. The CDR3 bases are TGTGCCAGCAGCTCCCAATTCACAGATACGCAGTATTTT.

The V gene is TRBV6-1, the J gene TRBJ2-7, with D possibly being TRBD1 (6 bases). CDR1 is MNHNS, CDR2 SASEGT, per germline. CDR3 length: 11 amino acids. V lost 6 bases to trimming and J lost 6 bases, with 9 bases between them. CDR3 protein: CASRQGIEQYF. The DNA of the CDR3 is TGTGCCAGCAGGCAGGGGATCGAGCAGTACTTC.

The gene calls are TRBV7-3 and TRBJ2-4; TRBD2 might be the D (6 bases). The CDR3 is 15 amino acids. Germline lookup yields CDR1 SGHTA and CDR2 FQGTGA. V lost 2 bases and J 5 bases, leaving 13 bases between the germline ends. The CDR3 loop reads CASSLLGGVENIQYF. The CDR3 DNA reads TGTGCCAGCAGCTTACTGGGGGGAGTCGAAAACATTCAGTACTTC.

With respect to this clone: Compared with germline, one end of the junction differs, possibly owing to a read error. This rearrangement joins TRBV6-5 to TRBJ2-7; no reliable D call. Germline CDR1 and CDR2: MNHEY and SVGAGI. The CDR3 has 10 amino acids. CDR3: CASSSTTNLF. DNA of the CDR3: TGTGCCAGCAGTTCGACCACCAACCTCTTC.

The chain is built from TRBV14 and TRBJ2-1; D possibly corresponds to TRBD1 (5 bases). The length of the CDR3 is 18 residues. Trimming shortened V by 3 bases and J by 4 bases, and 22 bases separated the two germline ends. Germline V gene lookup returns CDR1 SGHDN and CDR2 FVKESK. CDR3 sequence reads: CASSHRTLSGIRYNEQFF. CDR3 bases: TGTGCCAGCAGCCATCGGACCCTTTCAGGGATAAGATACAATGAGCAGTTCTTC.

The V and J genes are TRBV6-6 and TRBJ2-7, with 8 bases that match TRBD2. Germline CDR1 and CDR2: MNHNY and SVGAGI (reference sequence). V was pared by 6 bases and J by 0 bases, with 4 bases of the junction left unmatched. The CDR3 contains 14 residues. CDR3 sequence reads: CASSLSGDSYEQYF. The DNA for the CDR3 is TGTGCCAGCAGCCTTAGCGGGGACTCCTACGAGCAGTACTTC.